This T cell receptor beta chain was captured by sequencing in a study of healthy donors' naive CD4 and CD8 T cells. For the study at large: Donors came from three age groups: 20-25, 40-50 and 60-70 years.

The CDR3 is 12 amino acids. The germline V gene has CDR1 SGHKS and CDR2 YYEKEE (reference sequence). The V end was cut by 2 bases, the J end by 4 bases, with 6 bases between. A linear amplification protocol produced the TCR libraries from 450 to 500 ng of total RNA. Each CDR3 protein is one row after TCRdb ran MiXCR on the reads. The sample yields approximately 200,000 distinct CDR3 sequences, around 74% seen once. A note on this clonotype: Its target is unknown.

Findings of the study overall: Positive CDR3 charge linked to CD4+ cells, negative to CD8+ cells.

This receptor was taken from a pool of human donors in good health; the sample pools cells from several healthy donors. The sequencing sample was made of naive CD4+ and CD8+ T cells sorted from blood, pooled from several donors. This chain uses TRBV5-5 with TRBJ1-1; D is uncertain. In nucleotides, the CDR3 is TGTGCCAGCAGCTTTTTGGTCACTGAAGCTTTCTTT. Protein: CASSFLVTEAFF.